The 3 T cell receptor beta chains below all came from one sample that was sequenced in a study of T cells in narcolepsy. Some clones are missing from TCRdb's copy, which holds only in-frame ones; the method was immunoSEQ multiplex PCR. The profile covers 25,000 to 35,000 clones, with 80% to 85% appearing a single time and 2.6% taken by the ten largest. Sequencing input: CD45RA- memory CD4+ T cells from PBMCs. These receptor sequences come from a human donor with narcolepsy.

This clone was recorded a few times. The DNA of the CDR3 is TGCGCCAGCAGCCAAGTGGGTAGCGGGGGGGCTAACGAGCAGTACTTC. This encodes CASSQVGSGGANEQYF. V usage is TRBV4-3 and J usage is TRBJ2-7; TRBD2 agrees at 11 bases. V lost 1 base and J lost 5; bases outside the gene matches: 7. The CDR3 is 16 residues long. The germline V gene has CDR1 LGHNA and CDR2 YSLEER.

The chain couples TRBV10-1 to TRBJ2-7; TRBD1 matches at 7 bases. Per germline, CDR1 WNHNN and CDR2 SYGVQD (reference sequence). The J segment lost 6 bases and the V segment lost 0 bases, leaving 14 bases of the junction unmatched. There are 17 residues in the CDR3. The chain's CDR3 is CASSESGPDRDNREQYF. DNA of the CDR3: TGCGCCAGCAGTGAGTCGGGGCCCGACAGGGATAACCGCGAGCAGTACTTC.

This clone was counted a few times. This chain links TRBV10-3 with TRBJ1-1; D remains unclear. There are 13 residues in the CDR3. Trimming pared 8 bases from V and 0 bases from J, leaving 10 bases between. Germline V CDR1 and CDR2: ENHRY, SYGVKD. Here the CDR3 reads CAIGKGVNTEAFF. The CDR3 nucleotides read TGTGCCATCGGAAAGGGTGTGAACACTGAAGCTTTCTTT.